This T cell receptor beta chain emerged from a study of blood T cell repertoires in COVID-19. The length of the CDR3 is 17 residues. The V end was cut by 2 bases, the J end by 7 bases, with 24 bases between. Germline CDR1 reads SGHRS; CDR2 reads YFSETQ. The data were produced by immunoSEQ multiplex PCR, yet TCRdb's version contains in-frame clones alone and is incomplete. The sample lists about 43,000 clones; about 91% were seen once. The receptor was derived from a man in his sixties with active COVID-19. Material: peripheral blood. This sequence joins TRBV5-1 and TRBJ1-2; possible D gene TRBD1, 6 bases. For the CDR3, the DNA is TGCGCCAGCAGCTTCTTTATCGGGGGTGCGGGGGCAGGTGGCTACACCTTC. This sequence encodes CASSFFIGGAGAGGYTF.